The rows below give T cell receptor beta chains drawn from one sample of a study of metastatic and nonmetastatic thyroid tumors. TCRdb re-clonotyped the PCR reads through MiXCR. The table has 18,000 or so clones, around 26% seen once; the top ten hold about 12%. The specimen was tumor tissue. The receptors were sampled from a female donor with papillary thyroid cancer or a benign thyroid nodule (not recorded which). Some clones in this sample may be carry-over from other donors' samples. Both conserved end residues are part of each CDR3. A D gene is named only where the DNA matches it firmly. Not every row has a clone size; where given, it reads once, few, many or a size class.

abundance: medium-sized; v_gene: TRBV28; d_gene: NA; j_gene: TRBJ1-5; CDR3aa: CASTSSREGNQPQHF; CDR3nt: TGTGCCAGCACCTCCTCTAGGGAGGGCAATCAGCCCCAGCATTTT
abundance: many; v_gene: TRBV11-2; d_gene: TRBD2; j_gene: TRBJ2-5; CDR3aa: CASSLDLPGLAGTGETQYF; CDR3nt: TGTGCCAGCAGCTTAGATCTGCCCGGCCTAGCGGGAACGGGAGAGACCCAGTACTTC
abundance: NA; v_gene: TRBV6-1; d_gene: NA; j_gene: TRBJ2-1; CDR3aa: CASSGLGGNEQFF; CDR3nt: TGTGCCAGCAGCGGGCTAGGGGGCAATGAGCAGTTCTTC
abundance: few; v_gene: TRBV19; d_gene: NA; j_gene: TRBJ1-5; CDR3aa: CASSIVGQPQHF; CDR3nt: TGTGCCAGTAGTATAGTCGGCCAGCCCCAGCATTTT
abundance: NA; v_gene: TRBV6-1; d_gene: NA; j_gene: TRBJ2-7; CDR3aa: CASRTTDFYEQYF; CDR3nt: TGTGCCAGCAGGACGACAGATTTCTACGAGCAGTACTTC
abundance: few; v_gene: TRBV2; d_gene: NA; j_gene: TRBJ1-2; CDR3aa: CASSGQYGWNTF; CDR3nt: TGTGCCAGCAGTGGGCAGTACGGATGGAACACCTTC
abundance: medium-sized; v_gene: TRBV19; d_gene: NA; j_gene: TRBJ1-2; CDR3aa: CASSPSFLANYGYTF; CDR3nt: TGTGCCAGTAGTCCCTCATTCCTAGCTAACTATGGCTACACCTTC
abundance: few; v_gene: TRBV2; d_gene: NA; j_gene: TRBJ2-7; CDR3aa: CASSPRAYEQYF; CDR3nt: TGTGCCAGCAGCCCCAGAGCCTACGAGCAGTACTTC
abundance: NA; v_gene: TRBV6-2/TRBV6-3; d_gene: TRBD2; j_gene: TRBJ2-1; CDR3aa: CASSYYLGGTSGSYNEQFF; CDR3nt: TGTGCCAGCAGTTACTACCTCGGGGGGACTAGCGGATCCTACAATGAGCAGTTCTTC
abundance: few; v_gene: TRBV19; d_gene: NA; j_gene: TRBJ2-1; CDR3aa: CASSKLVYNEQFF; CDR3nt: TGTGCCAGTAGTAAACTAGTCTACAATGAGCAGTTCTTC
abundance: many; v_gene: TRBV20-1; d_gene: NA; j_gene: TRBJ2-1; CDR3aa: CSARRRAPAHNEQFF; CDR3nt: TGCAGTGCTAGGAGGCGGGCCCCGGCTCACAATGAGCAGTTCTTC
abundance: few; v_gene: TRBV28; d_gene: NA; j_gene: TRBJ2-7; CDR3aa: CASSLGEIHNEQYF; CDR3nt: TGTGCCAGCAGTTTGGGGGAAATCCATAACGAGCAGTACTTC
abundance: NA; v_gene: TRBV28; d_gene: TRBD1; j_gene: TRBJ1-4; CDR3aa: CASRTGGGNEKLFF; CDR3nt: TGTGCCAGTAGGACAGGGGGGGGTAATGAAAAACTGTTTTTT
abundance: NA; v_gene: TRBV12-3/TRBV12-4; d_gene: NA; j_gene: TRBJ2-2; CDR3aa: CASSPTGLGANTGELFF; CDR3nt: TGTGCCAGCAGCCCTACAGGGTTAGGGGCAAACACCGGGGAGCTGTTTTTT
abundance: NA; v_gene: TRBV6-2/TRBV6-3; d_gene: NA; j_gene: TRBJ1-1; CDR3aa: CASSYDQGKAFF; CDR3nt: TGTGCCAGCAGTTACGATCAGGGGAAAGCTTTCTTT
abundance: few; v_gene: TRBV6-6; d_gene: NA; j_gene: TRBJ2-7; CDR3aa: CASSYSPEQGGYEQYF; CDR3nt: TGTGCCAGCAGTTACTCACCTGAACAGGGTGGGTACGAGCAGTACTTC
abundance: NA; v_gene: TRBV11-2; d_gene: NA; j_gene: TRBJ1-3; CDR3aa: CASSPFSGNTIYF; CDR3nt: TGTGCCAGCAGCCCCTTTTCGGGAAACACCATATATTTT
abundance: medium-sized; v_gene: TRBV7-2; d_gene: NA; j_gene: TRBJ2-3; CDR3aa: CASSSPPRADTQYF; CDR3nt: TGTGCCAGCAGCTCCCCGCCGCGGGCGGATACGCAGTATTTT
abundance: NA; v_gene: TRBV7-2; d_gene: TRBD2; j_gene: TRBJ2-2; CDR3aa: CASSRGTSGTWGLFF; CDR3nt: TGTGCCAGCAGCCGGGGGACTAGCGGGACCTGGGGACTGTTTTTT
abundance: many; v_gene: TRBV5-6; d_gene: TRBD1; j_gene: TRBJ1-2; CDR3aa: CASSLSQGLLGYTF; CDR3nt: TGTGCCAGCAGCTTATCACAGGGGCTGTTAGGCTACACCTTC
abundance: NA; v_gene: TRBV4-1; d_gene: TRBD2; j_gene: TRBJ2-7; CDR3aa: CASSQEAPGGGLDEQYF; CDR3nt: TGCGCCAGCAGCCAAGAGGCCCCGGGAGGCGGTTTAGACGAGCAGTACTTC
abundance: NA; v_gene: TRBV7-9; d_gene: TRBD1; j_gene: TRBJ1-2; CDR3aa: CASSLGQGTYGYTF; CDR3nt: TGTGCCAGCAGCTTAGGACAGGGTACCTATGGCTACACCTTC
abundance: NA; v_gene: TRBV4-1; d_gene: NA; j_gene: TRBJ2-7; CDR3aa: CASSQEGTDYYEQYF; CDR3nt: TGCGCCAGCAGCCAAGAAGGCACAGATTACTACGAGCAGTACTTC
abundance: few; v_gene: TRBV5-1; d_gene: NA; j_gene: TRBJ1-2; CDR3aa: CASSLGVNYGYTF; CDR3nt: TGCGCCAGCAGCTTGGGCGTTAACTATGGCTACACCTTC
abundance: few; v_gene: TRBV28; d_gene: NA; j_gene: TRBJ2-7; CDR3aa: CASSNPGKLSYEQYF; CDR3nt: TGTGCCAGCAGCAACCCCGGGAAGCTCTCCTACGAGCAGTACTTC
abundance: NA; v_gene: TRBV20-1; d_gene: NA; j_gene: TRBJ2-7; CDR3aa: CSARIFGQTSYEQYF; CDR3nt: TGCAGTGCTAGAATTTTCGGACAGACCTCCTACGAGCAGTACTTC
abundance: few; v_gene: TRBV7-9; d_gene: NA; j_gene: TRBJ1-1; CDR3aa: CASSLQLEAFF; CDR3nt: TGTGCCAGCAGTTTACAGCTTGAAGCTTTCTTT
abundance: few; v_gene: TRBV24-1; d_gene: NA; j_gene: TRBJ2-5; CDR3aa: CATSDLPGGDQYF; CDR3nt: TGTGCCACCAGTGATTTGCCGGGTGGGGACCAGTACTTC
abundance: NA; v_gene: TRBV6-2/TRBV6-3; d_gene: TRBD1; j_gene: TRBJ1-2; CDR3aa: CASRSVTGGNYGYTF; CDR3nt: TGTGCCAGCCGCTCCGTGACAGGGGGCAACTATGGCTACACCTTC